Given below is one T cell receptor beta chain in context. The sample is drawn from a study of CD8 T cells in ankylosing spondylitis. The TCR beta libraries were generated through quantitative 5'-RACE incorporating molecular barcodes. TCRdb itself ran the 5' RACE reads through MiXCR, one entry per CDR3 protein. The sample consists of 200,000 to 250,000 distinct CDR3 sequences, roughly 25% of them appearing once. The V and J ends lost 4 bases and 5 bases, in that order; junction bases with no gene match: 15. CDR1 is KGHSH, CDR2 LQKENI, per germline. This CDR3 has 17 residues. The sequence was obtained from a male donor with ankylosing spondylitis or in good health (not recorded which). The sequencing input was blood, either unsorted or a sorted T cell fraction (not recorded which). V and J are TRBV18 and TRBJ2-5, with 8 positions matching TRBD2. Written as DNA, the CDR3 is TGTGCCAGCTCACGCTCAACTACTTTAGCGGGGACGGAGACCCAGTACTTC. Its translation is CASSRSTTLAGTETQYF.